The clone carrying this T cell receptor (beta chain) is a singleton in its sample. This sample was included in a study of blood T cell repertoires in COVID-19. Whole-study context: The origin of the acute and convalescent COVID-19 samples was the United States, Italy and Spain. Sources were T cells, B-cell-depleted T cells, or PBMCs; the material itself was cDNA or gDNA.

This CDR3 contains 14 residues. V shed 5 bases, J shed 5 bases, and the junction held 6 bases outside the gene matches. Per germline, CDR1 SGHTA and CDR2 FQGNSA. Clones were sequenced by immunoSEQ multiplex PCR, and TCRdb holds only the in-frame ones, with some missing. In the table there are some 150,000 clones, roughly 84% of which are singletons. The sequenced sample consisted of peripheral blood. This receptor was obtained from an older woman with acute or convalescent COVID-19. The V call is TRBV7-2, the J call TRBJ2-3; 8 nucleotides line up with TRBD2. This chain's CDR3 is CASSPRGGRDTQYF. The DNA for the CDR3 is TGTGCCAGCAGCCCCCGGGGGGGCCGAGATACGCAGTATTTT.